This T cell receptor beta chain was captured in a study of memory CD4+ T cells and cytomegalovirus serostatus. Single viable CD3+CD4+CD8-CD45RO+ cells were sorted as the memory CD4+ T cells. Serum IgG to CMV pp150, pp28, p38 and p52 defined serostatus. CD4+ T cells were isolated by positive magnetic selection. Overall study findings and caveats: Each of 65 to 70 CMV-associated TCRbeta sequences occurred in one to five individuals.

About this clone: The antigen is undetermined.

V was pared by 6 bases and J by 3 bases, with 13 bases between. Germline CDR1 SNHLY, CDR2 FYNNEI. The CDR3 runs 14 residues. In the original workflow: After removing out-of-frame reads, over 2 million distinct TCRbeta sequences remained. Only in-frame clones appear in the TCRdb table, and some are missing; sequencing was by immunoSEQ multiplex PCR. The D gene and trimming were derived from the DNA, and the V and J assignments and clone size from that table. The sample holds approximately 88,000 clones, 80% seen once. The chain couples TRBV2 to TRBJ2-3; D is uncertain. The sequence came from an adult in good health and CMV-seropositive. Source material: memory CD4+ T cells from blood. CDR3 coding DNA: TGTGCCAGCAGCCGTCAAGTTCGGACAGATACGCAGTATTTT. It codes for CASSRQVRTDTQYF. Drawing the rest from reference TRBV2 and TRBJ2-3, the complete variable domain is EPEVTQTPSHQVTQMGQEVILRCVPISNHLYFYWYRQILGQKVEFLVSFYNNEISEKSEIFDDQFSVERPDGSNFTLKIRSTKLEDSAMYFCASSRQVRTDTQYFGPGTRLTVL.